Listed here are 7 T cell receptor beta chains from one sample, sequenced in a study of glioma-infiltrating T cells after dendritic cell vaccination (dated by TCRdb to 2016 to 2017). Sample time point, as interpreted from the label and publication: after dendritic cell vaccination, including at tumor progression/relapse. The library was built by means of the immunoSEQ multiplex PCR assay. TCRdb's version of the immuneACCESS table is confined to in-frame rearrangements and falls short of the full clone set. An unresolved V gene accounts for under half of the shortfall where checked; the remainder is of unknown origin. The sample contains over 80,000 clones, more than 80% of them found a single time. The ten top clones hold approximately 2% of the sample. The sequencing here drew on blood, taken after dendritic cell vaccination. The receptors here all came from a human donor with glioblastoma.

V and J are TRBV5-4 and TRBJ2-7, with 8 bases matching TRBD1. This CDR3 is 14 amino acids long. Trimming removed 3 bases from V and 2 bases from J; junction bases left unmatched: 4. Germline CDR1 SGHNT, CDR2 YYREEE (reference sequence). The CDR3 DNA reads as TGTGCCAGCAGCTCCCCGGACAGGGCCTACGAGCAGTACTTC. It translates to CASSSPDRAYEQYF. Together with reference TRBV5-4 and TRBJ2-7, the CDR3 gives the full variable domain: ETGVTQSPTHLIKTRGQQVTLRCSSQSGHNTVSWYQQALGQGPQFIFQYYREEENGRGNFPPRFSGLQFPNYSSELNVNALELDDSALYLCASSSPDRAYEQYFGPGTRLTVT.

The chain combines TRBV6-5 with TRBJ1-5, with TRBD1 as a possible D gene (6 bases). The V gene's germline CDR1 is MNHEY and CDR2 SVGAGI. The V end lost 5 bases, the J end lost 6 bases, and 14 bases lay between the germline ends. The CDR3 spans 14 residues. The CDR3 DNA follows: TGTGCCAGCAGTCCACAGGGTAGTGGTCAGCCCCAGCATTTT. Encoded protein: CASSPQGSGQPQHF.

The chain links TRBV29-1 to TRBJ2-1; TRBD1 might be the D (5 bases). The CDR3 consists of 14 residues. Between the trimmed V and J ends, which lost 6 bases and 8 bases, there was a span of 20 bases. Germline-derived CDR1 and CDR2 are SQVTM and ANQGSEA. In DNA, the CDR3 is TGCAGCGTGAAAAGCGACAGCTCTGGGGATGAGCAGTTCTTC. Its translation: CSVKSDSSGDEQFF.

CDR3: CASSPRGGLYGYTF. The CDR3 coding sequence is TGTGCCAGCAGCCCCCGGGGGGGACTTTATGGCTACACCTTC. J is TRBJ1-2 and V is TRBV6-1; D perhaps matches TRBD1 (5 bases). V was trimmed by 6 bases and J by 5 bases, leaving 16 bases between them. CDR3 size: 14 residues. From germline, CDR1 is MNHNS and CDR2 SASEGT.

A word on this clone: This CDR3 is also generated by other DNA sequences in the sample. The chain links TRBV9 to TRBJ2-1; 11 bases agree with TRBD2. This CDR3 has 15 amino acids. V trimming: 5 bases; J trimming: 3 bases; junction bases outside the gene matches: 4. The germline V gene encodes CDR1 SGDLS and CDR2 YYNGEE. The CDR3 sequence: CASSAGTSGYNEQFF. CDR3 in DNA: TGTGCCAGCAGTGCCGGGACTAGCGGCTACAATGAGCAGTTCTTC.

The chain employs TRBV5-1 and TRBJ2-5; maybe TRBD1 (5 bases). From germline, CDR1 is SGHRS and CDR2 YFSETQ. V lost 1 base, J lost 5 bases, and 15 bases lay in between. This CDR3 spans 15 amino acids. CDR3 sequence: CASSLRAGLEETQYF. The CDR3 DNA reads TGCGCCAGCAGCTTGAGGGCAGGGCTAGAGGAGACCCAGTACTTC.

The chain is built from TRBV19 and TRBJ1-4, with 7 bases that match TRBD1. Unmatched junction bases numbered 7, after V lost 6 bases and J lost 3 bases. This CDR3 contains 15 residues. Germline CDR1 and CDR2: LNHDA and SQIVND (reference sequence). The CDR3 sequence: CASRLNRGSNEKLFF. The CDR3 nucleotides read TGTGCCAGTAGATTGAACAGGGGATCTAATGAAAAACTGTTTTTT. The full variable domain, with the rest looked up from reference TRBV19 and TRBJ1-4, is DGGITQSPKYLFRKEGQNVTLSCEQNLNHDAMYWYRQDPGQGLRLIYYSQIVNDFQKGDIAEGYSVSREKKESFPLTVTSAQKNPTAFYLCASRLNRGSNEKLFFGSGTQLSVL.